Below, one T cell receptor (beta chain) is given with its context. This clonotype is considered medium-sized (0.01 to 0.1%). This receptor's antigen is unknown. No clone much larger than this one lies a single base away; base qualities are absent. The Miltenyi Naive CD4+ T Cell Isolation kit was used to purify naive CD4+ T cells, and Tregs were depleted with CD25 microbeads. Tregs, naive and memory CD4+ T cells from tumor, blood and ipsilateral draining lymph nodes of a handful of breast cancer patients underwent full-length TCR alpha and beta sequencing. Tumor tissue and lymph nodes obtained by ipsilateral axillary dissection were perfused with PBS, cut into small pieces and digested using collagenase I and hyaluronidase. FACS confirmed that the sorted cell populations were more than 90% pure. This record belongs to a study (dated by TCRdb to between 2014 and 2017). For context, the study as a whole: The study examined whether tumor-infiltrating Tregs in breast cancer are drawn from blood Tregs or arise in situ by conversion from other CD4+ T cell subsets. What the work shows at the level of the full study, not this receptor alone: The TCR gene usage of tumor memory CD4+ T cells clustered together with blood and lymph node memory CD4+ cells and with lymph node naive CD4+ cells. Tumor-infiltrating Treg TCR alpha and beta sequences overlapped most with tumor naive CD4+ T cells, then with blood naive CD4+ T cells. The validation in the larger cohort was limited to a single TCR beta V-J rearrangement instead of whole repertoires.

Full-length TCR variable regions were amplified by 5' RACE PCR with constant-region reverse primers, followed by semi-nested PCR with Nested Universal Primer A. Using the ReliaPrep RNA Cell Miniprep System, total RNA was extracted, and the SMARTer RACE 5'/3' Kit was then used to reverse transcribe the RNA into 5'RACE-ready cDNA. An Illumina MiSeq was used to sequence the full-length TCR alpha and beta libraries, which had been barcoded with multiplex adaptors. The paper's data handling went like this. For each of nine subset-tissue groups, sequencing data from the five patients were pooled, and the groups were then compared using unsupervised clustering of TCR gene usage. The Morisita-Horn index was used to calculate repertoire similarity, with shared sequences weighted by how much each contributed to each repertoire. TCRdb reran the public reads through fastp at Q25 and MiXCR, keeping productive beta chains. Rows are unified per CDR3 protein, each entry keeping the most common DNA and genes. TCRdb's processing, not the authors', yielded these V and J calls. Here the sample has roughly 55,000 distinct CDR3 sequences; around 26% occur a single time. The ten largest clones take up 3.2% of the sample.

Trimming at the junction amounts to 5 bases on V and 8 bases on J, and the germline ends lie 15 bases apart. From the cysteine up to the phenylalanine, the CDR3 has a length of 13 residues. Of all the DNA, just the CDR3 is kept, 39 bases in frame from base 1. The germline V gene yields SGHTA for CDR1 and FQGTGA for CDR2. This TCR was recovered from a female donor with breast cancer. Sequencing input: tumor-infiltrating naive CD4+ T cells sorted from the breast tumor. This specimen's cell subset or site label, per the study, means: naive CD4+ T cells, CD4+CD45RA+CD25-. The chain couples TRBV7-3 to TRBJ1-2, with the D gene call left open. This receptor carries the CDR3 CASSLPAGSGYTF. The nucleotides are TGTGCCAGCAGCCTCCCCGCGGGGAGCGGCTACACCTTC.